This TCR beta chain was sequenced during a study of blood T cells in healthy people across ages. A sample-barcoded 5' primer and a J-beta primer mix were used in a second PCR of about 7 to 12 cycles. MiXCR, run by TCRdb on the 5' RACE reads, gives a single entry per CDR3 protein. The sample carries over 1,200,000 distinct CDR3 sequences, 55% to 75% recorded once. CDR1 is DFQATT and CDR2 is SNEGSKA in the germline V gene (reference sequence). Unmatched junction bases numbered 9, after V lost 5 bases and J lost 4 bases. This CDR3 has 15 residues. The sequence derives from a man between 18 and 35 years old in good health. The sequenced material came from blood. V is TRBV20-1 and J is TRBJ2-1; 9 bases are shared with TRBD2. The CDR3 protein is CSAPGTSRQYNEQFF. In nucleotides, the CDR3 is TGCAGTGCTCCCGGGACTAGCAGACAGTACAATGAGCAGTTCTTC.